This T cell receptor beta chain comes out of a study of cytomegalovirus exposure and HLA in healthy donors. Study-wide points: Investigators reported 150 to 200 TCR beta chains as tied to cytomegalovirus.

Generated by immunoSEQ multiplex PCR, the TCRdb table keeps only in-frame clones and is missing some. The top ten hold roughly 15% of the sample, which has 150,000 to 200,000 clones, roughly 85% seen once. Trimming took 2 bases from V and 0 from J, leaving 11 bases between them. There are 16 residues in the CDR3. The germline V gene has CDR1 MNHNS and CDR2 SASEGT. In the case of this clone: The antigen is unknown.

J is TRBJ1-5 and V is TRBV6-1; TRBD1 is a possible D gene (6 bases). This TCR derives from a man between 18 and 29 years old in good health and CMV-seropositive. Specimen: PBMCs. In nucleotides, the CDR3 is TGTGCCAGCAGTGAAATGGGGGCTATTAGCAATCAGCCCCAGCATTTT. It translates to CASSEMGAISNQPQHF.